This T cell receptor (beta chain) was identified in a study of control samples from healthy donors and cancer patients. Clones were read by immunoSEQ multiplex PCR, and TCRdb kept only the in-frame ones, dropping some. The table lists some 120,000 clones, 80% to 95% of them singletons. The CDR3 loop spans 15 amino acids. With 1 base clipped from V and 3 bases from J, the junction kept 5 bases outside the gene matches. Looked up from germline, CDR1 is SGHRS and CDR2 is YFSETQ. This rearrangement joins TRBV5-1 to TRBJ2-5, with 8 bases identical to TRBD2. This clonotype was obtained from a man between 18 and 35 years old in good health. The sample was blood. The CDR3 region has the DNA TGCGCCAGCAGCTTGAAAGGGCGGGGGGAAGAGACCCAGTACTTC. Its protein is CASSLKGRGEETQYF.